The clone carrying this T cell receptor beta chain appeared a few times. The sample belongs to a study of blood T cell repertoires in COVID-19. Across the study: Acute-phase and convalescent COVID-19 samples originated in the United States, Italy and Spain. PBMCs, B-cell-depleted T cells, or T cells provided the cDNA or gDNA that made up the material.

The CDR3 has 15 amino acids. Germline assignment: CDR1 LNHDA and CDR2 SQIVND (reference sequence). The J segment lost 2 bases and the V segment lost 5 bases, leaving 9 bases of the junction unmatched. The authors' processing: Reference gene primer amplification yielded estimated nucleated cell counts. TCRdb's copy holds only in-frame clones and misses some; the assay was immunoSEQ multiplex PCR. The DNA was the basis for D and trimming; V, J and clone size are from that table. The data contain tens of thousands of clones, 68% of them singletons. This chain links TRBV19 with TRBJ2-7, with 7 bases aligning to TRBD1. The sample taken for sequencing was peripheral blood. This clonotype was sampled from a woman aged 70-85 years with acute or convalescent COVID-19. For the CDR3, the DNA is TGTGCCAGTAGTGGCAGACAGGGAAACGCCTACGAGCAGTACTTC. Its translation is CASSGRQGNAYEQYF.